This is a list of T cell receptor beta chains from one sample in a study of T-cell reconstitution after alpha-beta-depleted transplantation in children. TCRdb processed the PCR reads anew with MiXCR; each CDR3 protein has one entry. Of 700,000 or so distinct CDR3 sequences in the sample, about an eighth were seen once. The source material was PBMCs, sampled before TCRalphabeta/CD19-depleted stem cell transplant. All receptors derive from a girl aged 2 to 10 with congenital amegakaryocytic thrombocytopenia, due to receive a stem cell transplant. Each CDR3 is given with its conserved first and last residue. The D gene is left open where the match is weak. Size is omitted from some rows. Given values are once, few, many or a class for expanded clones.

cdr3_length,d_call,clone_size,v_call,j_call,cdr3_aa,cdr3_nt
14,-,many,TRBV6-5,TRBJ2-7,CASSYDFQGGEQYF,TGTGCCAGCAGTTACGATTTTCAGGGAGGCGAGCAGTACTTC
14,TRBD1,many,TRBV27,TRBJ2-7,CASSEDRDLYEQYF,TGTGCCAGCAGTGAAGACAGGGATCTCTACGAGCAGTACTTC
17,TRBD2,-,TRBV7-6,TRBJ2-7,CASSLGPTSGSAYEQYF,TGTGCCAGCAGCTTAGGTCCGACTAGCGGGAGCGCCTACGAGCAGTACTTC
17,-,many,TRBV5-1,TRBJ1-1,CASSYFGLITEGTEAFF,TGCGCCAGCAGCTACTTCGGTTTAATTACCGAGGGCACTGAAGCTTTCTTT
11,-,few,TRBV29-1,TRBJ1-2,CSVDSNYGDTF,TGCAGCGTTGACAGTAACTATGGCGACACCTTC
13,-,-,TRBV4-1,TRBJ1-5,CASTPGGGQPQHF,TGCGCCAGCACCCCAGGAGGGGGTCAGCCCCAGCATTTT
20,-,-,TRBV12-3/TRBV12-4,TRBJ2-3,CASTFFPRGRSVWSTDTQYF,TGTGCCAGCACCTTTTTCCCCAGGGGCCGCTCGGTGTGGAGCACAGATACGCAGTATTTT
16,-,few,TRBV7-9,TRBJ2-1,CASSLGGLELYNEQFF,TGTGCCAGCAGCTTAGGAGGTCTTGAGCTGTACAATGAGCAGTTCTTC
11,-,-,TRBV10-3,TRBJ1-1,CAISGDTEAFF,TGTGCCATCAGTGGGGACACTGAAGCTTTCTTT
15,-,many,TRBV10-3,TRBJ2-3,CAISGATSVVDTQYF,TGTGCCATCAGTGGCGCGACCTCAGTCGTGGATACGCAGTATTTT